These 8 T cell receptor beta chains were sequenced from one sample in a study of OX40 agonist ivuxolimab in advanced cancers. Profiling relied on immunoSEQ multiplex PCR, and the TCRdb table lists in-frame clones only, not all of them. The sample has 70,000 or so clones, roughly 84% seen once; the top ten hold around 0.8%. Specimen: CD4+ or CD8+ T cells sorted from blood, collected in a trial of the OX40 agonist ivuxolimab. These receptors originate from an adult with an advanced solid tumor such as melanoma, head and neck, liver or kidney cancer.

This sequence joins TRBV19 and TRBJ2-5; D is unclear. This CDR3 has 13 amino acids. Between the trimmed V and J ends, which lost 4 bases and 0 bases, there was a span of 6 bases. Germline V lookup: CDR1 LNHDA, CDR2 SQIVND (reference sequence). DNA for the CDR3: TGTGCCAGTAGTAGCCGACACCAAGAGACCCAGTACTTC. Protein sequence: CASSSRHQETQYF.

This chain joins TRBV6-6 and TRBJ2-5; D unclear. V lost 0 bases to trimming and J lost 5 bases, with 4 bases between them. The CDR3 has 12 residues. Germline CDR1 reads MNHNY; CDR2 reads SVGAGI (reference sequence). CDR3 loop: CASSYSRETQYF. Written as DNA, the CDR3 is TGTGCCAGCAGTTACTCAAGGGAGACCCAGTACTTC.

The chain combines TRBV7-3 with TRBJ1-1, with TRBD1 identical over 7 bases. In germline, CDR1 is SGHTA, CDR2 FQGTGA. Losses at the gene ends were 3 bases for V and 0 bases for J; bases not matched to a gene: 7. CDR3 length: 16 amino acids. As DNA, the CDR3 is TGTGCCAGCAGCTTCGGACAGGTGATCATGAACACTGAAGCTTTCTTT. It codes for CASSFGQVIMNTEAFF.

In regard to this clone: The junction shows a germline mismatch at one end, possibly a read error. The same CDR3 is also encoded by other DNA sequences in this sample. CDR3 sequence (DNA): TGTGCTAGCAGTTTGGGACAGGGAGGTCAAGAGACCCAGTACTTC. Its protein is CASSLGQGGQETQYF. V usage is TRBV7-7 and J usage is TRBJ2-5, with 9 bases identical to TRBD1. Germline V gene sequence: CDR1 SSHAT, CDR2 FNYEAQ (reference sequence). The CDR3 spans 15 residues. Full variable domain (remainder filled in from reference TRBV7-7 and TRBJ2-5): GAGVSQSPRYKVTKRGQDVTLRCDPISSHATLYWYQQALGQGPEFLTYFNYEAQPDKSGLPSDRFSAERPEGSISTLTIQRTEQRDSAMYRCASSLGQGGQETQYFGPGTRLLVL.

This clone occurred once. The chain combines TRBV20-1 with TRBJ1-2; D remains unclear. This CDR3 is 11 amino acids long. Trimming shortened V by 0 bases and J by 4 bases, and 3 bases separated the two germline ends. The V gene's germline CDR1 is DFQATT and CDR2 SNEGSKA (reference sequence). This CDR3 is CSARDAYGYTF. CDR3 nucleotides: TGCAGTGCTAGAGATGCCTATGGCTACACCTTC.

The CDR3 loop reads CASSLERQGNYGYTF. As DNA, the CDR3 is TGTGCCAGCAGCTTAGAGAGACAGGGTAACTATGGCTACACCTTC. The rearrangement uses TRBV7-2 and TRBJ1-2; 7 bases are a match to TRBD1. Per germline, CDR1 SGHTA and CDR2 FQGNSA. Trimming took 1 base from V and 1 from J; bases not matched to a gene: 3. The CDR3 is 15 amino acids.

The chain combines TRBV7-3 with TRBJ2-5; D call uncertain. The CDR3 has 13 residues. The germline CDR1 and CDR2 sequences are SGHTA and FQGTGA. V lost 0 bases to trimming and J lost 11 bases, with 13 bases between them. CDR3 protein: CASSLTPGEKQYF. The CDR3 region has the DNA TGTGCCAGCAGCTTAACCCCGGGTGAGAAGCAGTACTTC.

The chain is built from TRBV19 and TRBJ1-5; D gene ambiguous. Germline assignment: CDR1 LNHDA and CDR2 SQIVND (reference sequence). The ends were cut back, 4 bases at V and 5 bases at J, with 6 bases in the middle. The CDR3 loop spans 12 amino acids. CDR3 sequence: CASSTEYQPQHF. The DNA for the CDR3 is TGTGCCAGTAGTACCGAATATCAGCCCCAGCATTTT.